The 28 T cell receptor beta chains listed next were all sequenced from one sample in a study of cytotoxic CD8 clonotypes in ibrutinib-treated CLL. Only in-frame clones appear in the TCRdb table, and some are missing; sequencing was by immunoSEQ multiplex PCR. Of 150,000 to 200,000 clones listed, approximately 91% were seen once; the top ten hold roughly 3%. Sequences were derived from PBMCs, sampled at disease progression, from a patient treated with ibrutinib. The receptors were sampled from a human donor with chronic lymphocytic leukemia.

The genes are TRBV18 and TRBJ2-7, with 10 bases identical to TRBD2. Looked up from germline, CDR1 is KGHSH and CDR2 is LQKENI. Unmatched junction bases numbered 8, after V lost 6 bases and J lost 0 bases. The length of the CDR3 is 16 residues. This CDR3 is CASSRTSGISSYEQYF. DNA for the CDR3: TGTGCCAGCTCCCGAACTAGCGGGATAAGCTCCTACGAGCAGTACTTC.

In nucleotides, the CDR3 is TGTGCCAGTAGACTCGCCTACAATGAGCAGTTCTTC. This sequence encodes CASRLAYNEQFF. This rearrangement joins TRBV19 to TRBJ2-1; the D is unclear. The CDR3 is made up of 12 amino acids. Germline V CDR1 and CDR2: LNHDA, SQIVND (reference sequence). V lost 6 bases, J lost 2 bases, and 5 bases lay in between.

The V call is TRBV5-8, the J call TRBJ1-3; no definite D call. In germline, CDR1 is SGHTS, CDR2 YDEGEE. Trimming stripped 2 bases from V and 3 bases from J, with 0 bases between. This CDR3 contains 11 residues. The CDR3 DNA sequence: TGTGCCAGCAGCTTTGGAAACACCATATATTTT. It yields the protein CASSFGNTIYF.

With respect to this clone: The junction differs from germline at one of its ends, possibly a read error. V gene TRBV7-7 combines with J gene TRBJ2-2; the D gene is possibly TRBD1 (6 bases). This CDR3 has 19 residues. Germline CDR1 SSHAT, CDR2 FNYEAQ (reference sequence). The CDR3 DNA reads TGTGCTAGCACCACTATCGTCCACGACAGGCCAACTCATCCCGGGGAGCTGTTTTTT. Translated: CASTTIVHDRPTHPGELFF.

V is TRBV5-4 and J is TRBJ2-7, with D hard to call. The CDR3 has 14 residues. Trimming cost V 1 base and J 3 bases, with 11 bases left between them. Germline loops: CDR1 SGHNT, CDR2 YYREEE (reference sequence). The DNA for the CDR3 is TGTGCCAGCAGCTTGTTTCCCGGAGACTACGAGCAGTACTTC. Encoded protein: CASSLFPGDYEQYF.

The chain joins TRBV6-5 to TRBJ2-3; 11 nucleotides match TRBD2. V lost 3 bases, J lost 4 bases, and 3 bases stayed unmatched. The CDR3 has 15 residues. CDR1 and CDR2 from the germline V gene are MNHEY and SVGAGI. The CDR3 spells CASSYSGRAPDTQYF. As DNA, the CDR3 is TGTGCCAGCAGTTATAGCGGGAGGGCCCCAGATACGCAGTATTTT.

This chain uses TRBV11-2 with TRBJ2-1; D may be TRBD1 or TRBD2 (5 bases each). V lost 4 bases and J lost 9, with 10 bases in between. This CDR3 region has 12 residues. Germline-derived CDR1 and CDR2 are SGHAT and FQNNGV. The CDR3 DNA reads TGTGCCAGCAGCTCCCAGAGGGGTGAGCAGTTCTTC. Protein sequence: CASSSQRGEQFF.

The genes are TRBV6-5 and TRBJ1-2, with 9 nucleotides matching TRBD1. The V segment lost 6 bases and the J segment 4 bases; nucleotides outside the gene matches: 6. From germline, CDR1 is MNHEY and CDR2 SVGAGI. CDR3 size: 14 residues. The chain's CDR3 is CASRSDRGIYGYTF. The CDR3 DNA sequence: TGTGCCAGCAGGAGCGACAGGGGGATCTATGGCTACACCTTC.

The chain is built from TRBV5-6 and TRBJ1-5; D uncertain. Germline V gene data show CDR1 as SGHDT and CDR2 as YYEEEE. Trimming shortened V by 4 bases and J by 5 bases, and 13 bases separated the two germline ends. The CDR3 loop spans 14 amino acids. The CDR3 loop reads CASSVGVTDQPQHF. Written as DNA, the CDR3 is TGTGCCAGCAGCGTAGGTGTAACAGATCAGCCCCAGCATTTT. Filled out from reference TRBV5-6 and TRBJ1-5, the complete variable domain reads DAGVTQSPTHLIKTRGQQVTLRCSPKSGHDTVSWYQQALGQGPQFIFQYYEEEERQRGNFPDRFSGHQFPNYSSELNVNALLLGDSALYLCASSVGVTDQPQHFGDGTRLSIL.

The chain couples TRBV5-4 to TRBJ2-3; maybe TRBD2 (5 bases). CDR3 length: 15 amino acids. The germline V gene encodes CDR1 SGHNT and CDR2 YYREEE (reference sequence). The V and J ends lost 0 bases and 1 base respectively, with 9 bases between them. The CDR3 DNA is TGTGCCAGCAGCTTGGCGGGATCCGGCACAGATACGCAGTATTTT. This sequence encodes CASSLAGSGTDTQYF.

The gene calls are TRBV5-3 and TRBJ1-3; a possible D gene is TRBD1 (5 bases). TRBV5-3 is an ORF for which the function is uncertain. The ends were cut back, 0 bases at V and 5 bases at J, with 12 bases in the middle. This CDR3 is 15 amino acids long. CDR3 nucleotide sequence: TGTGCCAGAAGCTTGGCCGGGGGGATTAGAAACACCATATATTTT. Its protein is CARSLAGGIRNTIYF.

This clone was observed a few times. The rearrangement joins TRBV19 to TRBJ1-5; TRBD1 matches at 8 bases. This CDR3 spans 13 amino acids. Germline CDR1 reads LNHDA; CDR2 reads SQIVND (reference sequence). Losses at the gene ends were 9 bases for V and 6 bases for J; bases not matched to a gene: 7. This chain's CDR3 is CASNDRGGQPQHF. CDR3 bases: TGTGCCAGCAACGACAGGGGTGGTCAGCCCCAGCATTTT.

This clone was found once. V usage is TRBV29-1 and J usage is TRBJ1-2, with TRBD1 identical over 7 bases. Germline V CDR1 and CDR2: SQVTM, ANQGSEA. J was trimmed by 6 bases and V by 2 bases; bases with no gene match: 6. The CDR3 consists of 13 residues. The CDR3 reads CSVERGQGDGYTF. The CDR3 coding sequence is TGCAGCGTTGAAAGGGGCCAGGGGGATGGCTACACCTTC. Combining the CDR3 with reference TRBV29-1 and TRBJ1-2 gives the whole variable domain SAVISQKPSRDICQRGTSLTIQCQVDSQVTMMFWYRQQPGQSLTLIATANQGSEATYESGFVIDKFPISRPNLTFSTLTVSNMSPEDSSIYLCSVERGQGDGYTFGSGTRLTVV.

The chain couples TRBV7-9 to TRBJ2-5; 10 positions match TRBD2. Germline values: CDR1 SEHNR, CDR2 FQNEAQ (reference sequence). The CDR3 is 17 amino acids. J lost 2 bases, V lost 4 bases, and 10 bases had no gene match. DNA for the CDR3: TGTGCCAGCAGCTCCACTCTAGCGGGAGCGGGTCAAGAGACCCAGTACTTC. Amino acids: CASSSTLAGAGQETQYF.

The chain joins TRBV2 to TRBJ1-6, with D unresolved. Germline V gene lookup returns CDR1 SNHLY and CDR2 FYNNEI. Trimming stripped 0 bases from V and 5 bases from J, with 5 bases between. The CDR3 has 14 residues. For the CDR3, the DNA is TGTGCCAGCAGTGAAGCAACGCATAATTCACCCCTCCACTTT. It is translated as CASSEATHNSPLHF. The variable domain in full, completed from reference TRBV2 and TRBJ1-6, reads EPEVTQTPSHQVTQMGQEVILRCVPISNHLYFYWYRQILGQKVEFLVSFYNNEISEKSEIFDDQFSVERPDGSNFTLKIRSTKLEDSAMYFCASSEATHNSPLHFGNGTRLTVT.

The chain links TRBV7-9 to TRBJ1-1; TRBD1 might be the D (6 bases). The CDR3 runs to 13 residues. Germline V gives CDR1 SEHNR, CDR2 FQNEAQ (reference sequence). V was clipped by 2 bases and J by 3 bases, with 7 bases between them. CDR3: CASSLRQDTEAFF. CDR3 DNA sequence: TGTGCCAGCAGCTTACGACAGGACACTGAAGCTTTCTTT.

V usage is TRBV9 and J usage is TRBJ2-2; D ambiguous. The CDR3 loop spans 15 amino acids. Trimming pared 0 bases from V and 4 bases from J, leaving 10 bases between. CDR1 is SGDLS and CDR2 is YYNGEE in the germline V gene. The CDR3 DNA follows: TGTGCCAGCAGCGTAGAGCCAGTAGTCACCGGGGAGCTGTTTTTT. This sequence encodes CASSVEPVVTGELFF. Filled out from reference TRBV9 and TRBJ2-2, the complete variable domain reads DSGVTQTPKHLITATGQRVTLRCSPRSGDLSVYWYQQSLDQGLQFLIQYYNGEERAKGNILERFSAQQFPDLHSELNLSSLELGDSALYFCASSVEPVVTGELFFGEGSRLTVL.

The chain links TRBV5-4 to TRBJ1-1; D remains ambiguous. Germline assignment: CDR1 SGHNT and CDR2 YYREEE (reference sequence). V lost 0 bases, J lost 5 bases, and 2 bases lay in between. This CDR3 has 11 amino acids. The DNA of the CDR3 is TGTGCCAGCAGCTTGGCTACTGAAGCTTTCTTT. As protein: CASSLATEAFF.

This rearrangement joins TRBV15 to TRBJ2-6; D is ambiguous. V was trimmed by 1 base and J by 1 base, leaving 5 bases between them. This CDR3 has 15 amino acids. Germline V lookup: CDR1 LNHNV, CDR2 YYDKDF (reference sequence). The CDR3 is CATSRASSGANVLTF. DNA of the CDR3: TGTGCCACCAGCAGAGCGAGTTCTGGGGCCAACGTCCTGACTTTC.

The chain joins TRBV5-1 to TRBJ2-7, with 9 bases matching TRBD2. CDR3 length: 14 residues. J was trimmed by 9 bases and V by 4 bases; bases with no gene match: 11. CDR1 and CDR2 from the germline V gene are SGHRS and YFSETQ. For the CDR3, the DNA is TGCGCCAGCAGCGAAATAGCGGGAGCAATAGTGCAGTACTTC. It translates to CASSEIAGAIVQYF.

The genes are TRBV7-8 and TRBJ2-1, with TRBD1 as a possible D gene (6 bases). V was pared by 3 bases and J by 5 bases, with 14 bases between. The CDR3 sequence is 15 residues long. CDR1 SGHVS and CDR2 FQNEAQ come from the germline V gene. For the CDR3, the DNA is TGTGCCAGCAGCTTGGACCGACAGGCTAACAATGAGCAGTTCTTC. Translation: CASSLDRQANNEQFF.

This chain joins TRBV5-1 and TRBJ2-7, with 10 positions matching TRBD2. This CDR3 is built from 17 residues. The J segment lost 2 bases and the V segment lost 0 bases, leaving 8 bases of the junction unmatched. The V gene's germline CDR1 is SGHRS and CDR2 YFSETQ. The CDR3 spells CASSLARASGSPYEQYF. In DNA, the CDR3 is TGCGCCAGCAGCTTGGCCAGAGCTAGCGGGAGTCCCTACGAGCAGTACTTC.

The rearrangement links TRBV6-5 to TRBJ2-3; TRBD1 matches 7 bases. The germline CDR1 and CDR2 sequences are MNHEY and SVGAGI. Unmatched junction bases numbered 11, after V lost 5 bases and J lost 6 bases. The CDR3 has 15 residues. The CDR3 nucleotides are TGTGCCAGCAGTGGCCGAAAACAGGGGCCCGATACGCAGTATTTT. As protein: CASSGRKQGPDTQYF.

CDR3 protein: CASSPEALAGLHNEQFF. The CDR3 region has the DNA TGTGCCAGCAGCCCAGAGGCCCTAGCGGGACTACACAATGAGCAGTTCTTC. The rearrangement joins TRBV9 to TRBJ2-1, with 9 positions matching TRBD2. This CDR3 is 17 amino acids long. V was pared by 4 bases and J by 5 bases, with 13 bases of the junction left unmatched. CDR1 SGDLS and CDR2 YYNGEE come from the germline V gene.

The CDR3 nucleotides are TGTGCCTGGACCCTGTATGGACAGGGGACCGGGGAGCTGTTTTTT. It translates to CAWTLYGQGTGELFF. This chain connects TRBV30 to TRBJ2-2; 9 nucleotides align to TRBD1. Germline values: CDR1 GTSNPN, CDR2 SVGIG (reference sequence). The CDR3 runs 15 residues. Trimming cost V 4 bases and J 5 bases; bases outside gene matches: 8.

The chain uses TRBV5-1 and TRBJ2-7, with 8 bases aligning to TRBD2. The CDR3 sequence is 15 residues long. CDR1 and CDR2 (germline): SGHRS, YFSETQ. J was trimmed by 6 bases and V by 4 bases; bases with no gene match: 12. This CDR3 reads CASSIEAGEALEQYF. DNA of the CDR3: TGCGCCAGCAGCATAGAAGCGGGAGAGGCGCTCGAGCAGTACTTC.

The rearrangement joins TRBV28 to TRBJ2-1; 7 bases line up with TRBD1. Germline V CDR1 and CDR2: MDHEN, SYDVKM. J lost 3 bases, V lost 7 bases, and 6 bases had no gene match. CDR3 length: 14 amino acids. In DNA form, the CDR3 reads TGTGCCAGCACCTCGAGGGACAGCTACAATGAGCAGTTCTTC. This gives the protein CASTSRDSYNEQFF.

This chain links TRBV19 with TRBJ2-1; TRBD1 is a possible D gene (6 bases). This CDR3 is built from 14 residues. Trimming took off 6 bases at V and 3 bases at J, with 12 bases between the two ends. Germline V gene sequence: CDR1 LNHDA, CDR2 SQIVND (reference sequence). CDR3 coding DNA: TGTGCCAGTAGGGTCGCAGGGGACTACAATGAGCAGTTCTTC. Protein sequence: CASRVAGDYNEQFF.